This TCR beta chain is from a study of early T cells in non-severe SARS-CoV-2 infection. At the level of the study: Chains were unpaired, as sequencing was done on bulk RNA from unsorted whole blood.

Unique molecular identifiers were attached to individual cDNA molecules. TCRdb analysed the 5' RACE reads with MiXCR anew, one entry per CDR3 protein. In the table there are 45,000 to 55,000 distinct CDR3 sequences, approximately 10% of which are singletons. Looked up from germline, CDR1 is LGHDT and CDR2 is YNNKEL (reference sequence). The germline V and J ends were trimmed by 4 bases and 3 bases, with 6 bases remaining between them. This CDR3 is 12 amino acids long. As to this clonotype: Its antigen is currently unknown.

Overall study findings and caveats: Database matching using VDJdb favored anti-spike CD8 responses, with private and CD4 specificities left missing.

The receptor was isolated from an adult who was a healthcare worker with PCR-confirmed SARS-CoV-2 infection or an uninfected control (not recorded which). The sample taken for sequencing was whole blood. This chain joins TRBV3-1 and TRBJ1-2; D call uncertain. Here the CDR3 DNA reads TGTGCCAGCAGCCCCAGTGACTATGGCTACACCTTC. The encoded protein is CASSPSDYGYTF.